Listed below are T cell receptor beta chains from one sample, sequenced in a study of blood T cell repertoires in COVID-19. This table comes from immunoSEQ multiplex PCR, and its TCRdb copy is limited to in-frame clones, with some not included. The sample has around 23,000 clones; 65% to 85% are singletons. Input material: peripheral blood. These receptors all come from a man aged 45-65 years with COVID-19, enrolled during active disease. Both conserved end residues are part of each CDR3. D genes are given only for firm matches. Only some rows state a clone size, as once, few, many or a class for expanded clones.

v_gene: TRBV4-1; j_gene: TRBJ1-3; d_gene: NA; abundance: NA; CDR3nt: TGCGCCAGCAGCCAGACACAGGTAATCTCTGGAAACACCATATATTTT; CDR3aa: CASSQTQVISGNTIYF
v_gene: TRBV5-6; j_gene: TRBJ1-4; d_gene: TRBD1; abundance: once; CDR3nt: TGTGCCAGCAGGCAGGGGGCCCAACCCTCTAATGAAAAACTGTTTTTT; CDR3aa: CASRQGAQPSNEKLFF
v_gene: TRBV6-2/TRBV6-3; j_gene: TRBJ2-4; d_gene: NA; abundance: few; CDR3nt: TGTGCCAGCAGCGAACCTAGGGGAGGACGGGGCAAAAACATTCAGTACTTC; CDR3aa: CASSEPRGGRGKNIQYF
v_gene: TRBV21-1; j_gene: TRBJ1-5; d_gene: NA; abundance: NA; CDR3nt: TGTGCCAGCAGCAAATCCCGGGGGGGCAATCAGCCCCAGCATTTT; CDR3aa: CASSKSRGGNQPQHF
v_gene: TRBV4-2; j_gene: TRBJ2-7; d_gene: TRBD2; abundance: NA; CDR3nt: TGTGCCAGCAGCCAAGAAGGGGCTAGCGGGGGAGGCGAGCAGTACTTC; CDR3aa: CASSQEGASGGGEQYF
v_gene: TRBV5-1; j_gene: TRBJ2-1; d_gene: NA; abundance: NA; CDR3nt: TGCGCCAGCAGCGAAGGACATCTAACGTACAATGAGCAGTTCTTC; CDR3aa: CASSEGHLTYNEQFF
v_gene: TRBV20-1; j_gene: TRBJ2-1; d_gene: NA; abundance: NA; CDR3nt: TGCAGTGCGAGTCAGGGTATCTCCTACAATGAGCAGTTCTTC; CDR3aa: CSASQGISYNEQFF
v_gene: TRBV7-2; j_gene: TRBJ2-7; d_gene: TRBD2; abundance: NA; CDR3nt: TGTGCCAGCAGCTTAGATGGGACTAGCGGAGCCTACGAGCAGTACTTC; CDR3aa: CASSLDGTSGAYEQYF
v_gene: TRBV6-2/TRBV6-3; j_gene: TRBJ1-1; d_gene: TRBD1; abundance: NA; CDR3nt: TGTGCCAGCAGCTCAGGGGGATTGAGCACTGAAGCTTTCTTT; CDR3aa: CASSSGGLSTEAFF
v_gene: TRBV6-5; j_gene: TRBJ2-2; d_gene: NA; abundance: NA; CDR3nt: TGTGCCAGCAATGTGCAGGGGAACACCGGGGAGCTGTTTTTT; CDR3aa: CASNVQGNTGELFF
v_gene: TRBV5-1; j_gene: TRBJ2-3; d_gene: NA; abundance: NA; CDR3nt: TGCGCCAGCAGCTTGGAAGGCAGGCCCTACACAGATACGCAGTATTTT; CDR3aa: CASSLEGRPYTDTQYF
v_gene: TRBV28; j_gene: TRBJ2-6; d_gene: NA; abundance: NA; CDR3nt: TGTGCCAGCGGAGGGGATGGGGCCAACGTCCTGACTTTC; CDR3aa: CASGGDGANVLTF
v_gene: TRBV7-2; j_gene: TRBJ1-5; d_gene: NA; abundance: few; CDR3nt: TGTGCCAGCAGCTTACACAGGGATCAGCCCCAGCATTTT; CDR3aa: CASSLHRDQPQHF
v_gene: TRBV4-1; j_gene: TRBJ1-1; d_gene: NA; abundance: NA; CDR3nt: TGCGCCAGCAGCCAAGACCGTCGAGGAGGTACTGAAGCTTTCTTT; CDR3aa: CASSQDRRGGTEAFF
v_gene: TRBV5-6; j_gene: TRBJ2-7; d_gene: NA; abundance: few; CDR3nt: TGTGCCAGCAGCTCAGCGGTCTTTATATACGAGCAGTACTTC; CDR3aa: CASSSAVFIYEQYF
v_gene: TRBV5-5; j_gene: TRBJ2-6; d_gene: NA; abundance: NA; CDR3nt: TGTGCCAGCAGTTTCGGGGGTCAAACCAGGGCCAACGTCCTGACTTTC; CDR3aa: CASSFGGQTRANVLTF
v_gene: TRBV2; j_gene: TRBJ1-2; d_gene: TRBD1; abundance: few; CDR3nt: TGTGCCAGCAGTGAATTTGGCAGGGGGAATTATGGCTACACCTTC; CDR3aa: CASSEFGRGNYGYTF
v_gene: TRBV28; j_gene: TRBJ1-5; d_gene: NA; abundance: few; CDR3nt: TGTGCCAGCAGTTTAGGGGCAGCTCGAGGACAGCCCCAGCATTTT; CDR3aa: CASSLGAARGQPQHF
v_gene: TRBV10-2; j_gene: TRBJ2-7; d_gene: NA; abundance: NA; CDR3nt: TGCGCCAGCAGTGAGTCGGGCACACACTACGAGCAGTACTTC; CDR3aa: CASSESGTHYEQYF
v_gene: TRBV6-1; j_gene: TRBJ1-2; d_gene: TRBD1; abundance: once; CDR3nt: TGTGCCAGCAGTGAAGGCCGGGGACAGGGGGTAAATGGCTACACCTTC; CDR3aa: CASSEGRGQGVNGYTF
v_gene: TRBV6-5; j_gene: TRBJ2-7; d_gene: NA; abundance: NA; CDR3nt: TGTGCCACCCGATTTTCGACAGACTACGAGCAGTACTTC; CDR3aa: CATRFSTDYEQYF
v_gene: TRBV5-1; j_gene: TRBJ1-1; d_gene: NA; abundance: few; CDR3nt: TGCGCCAGCAGCCCAGGACAGCGGTACACTGAAGCTTTCTTT; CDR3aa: CASSPGQRYTEAFF
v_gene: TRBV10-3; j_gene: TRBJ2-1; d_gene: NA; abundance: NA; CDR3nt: TGTGCCACCCAAAGCGCCCGGTGGATCTACAATGAGCAGTTCTTC; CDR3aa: CATQSARWIYNEQFF
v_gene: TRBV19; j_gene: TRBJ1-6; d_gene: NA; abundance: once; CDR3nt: TGTGCCAGTAGTATGGGGTTAGCGGAATATAATTCACCCCTCCACTTT; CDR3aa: CASSMGLAEYNSPLHF
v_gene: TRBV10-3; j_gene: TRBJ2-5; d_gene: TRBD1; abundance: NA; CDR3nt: TGTGCCATCAGTGAACAGGGGGCGCTGGGAGAGACCCAGTACTTC; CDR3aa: CAISEQGALGETQYF
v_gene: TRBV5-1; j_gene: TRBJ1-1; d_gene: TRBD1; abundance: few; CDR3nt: TGCGCCAGCAGCGCCAGACAGGGGGCTTTTGAGAACACTGAAGCTTTCTTT; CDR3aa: CASSARQGAFENTEAFF
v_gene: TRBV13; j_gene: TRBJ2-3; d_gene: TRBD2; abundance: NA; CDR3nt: TGTGCCAGCAGCTATAGACTGGCGGGAGGGCCGGATACGCAGTATTTT; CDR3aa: CASSYRLAGGPDTQYF
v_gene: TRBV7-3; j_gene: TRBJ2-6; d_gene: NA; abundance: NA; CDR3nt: TGTGCCAGCAGCTTACGACAACTTGACTCTGGGGCCAACGTCCTGACTTTC; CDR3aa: CASSLRQLDSGANVLTF
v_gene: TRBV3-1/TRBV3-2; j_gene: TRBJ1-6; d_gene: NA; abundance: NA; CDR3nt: TGTGCCAGCAGCCCGAGGGCCGCTAATTCACCCCTCCACTTT; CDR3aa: CASSPRAANSPLHF
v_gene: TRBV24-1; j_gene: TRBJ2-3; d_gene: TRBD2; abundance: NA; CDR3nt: TGTGCCACCAGTGATAAGCCCACTAGCGGGAATGAAGACACAGATACGCAGTATTTT; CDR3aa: CATSDKPTSGNEDTDTQYF
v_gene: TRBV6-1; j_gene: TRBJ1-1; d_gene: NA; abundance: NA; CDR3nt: TGTGCCAGCAGTGATCCGCCCTTAAGCGCTGAAGCTTTCTTT; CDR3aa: CASSDPPLSAEAFF
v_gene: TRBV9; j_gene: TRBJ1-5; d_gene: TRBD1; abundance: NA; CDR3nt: TGTGCCAGCAGTGTCATCCGGACAGGGGGGAATCAGCCCCAGCATTTT; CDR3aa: CASSVIRTGGNQPQHF
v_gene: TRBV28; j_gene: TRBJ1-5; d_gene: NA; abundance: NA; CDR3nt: TGTGCCAGCAGTTTACAGGTTGGAAGCAATCAGCCCCAGCATTTT; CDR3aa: CASSLQVGSNQPQHF
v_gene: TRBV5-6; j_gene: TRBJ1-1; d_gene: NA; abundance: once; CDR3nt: TGTGCCAGCAGCTCCTATGGGAGGGACACTGAAGCTTTCTTT; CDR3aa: CASSSYGRDTEAFF
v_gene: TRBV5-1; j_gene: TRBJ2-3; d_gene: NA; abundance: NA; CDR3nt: TGCGCCAGCAGCTTCGGAGACGTACGAGGCGATACGCAGTATTTT; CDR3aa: CASSFGDVRGDTQYF
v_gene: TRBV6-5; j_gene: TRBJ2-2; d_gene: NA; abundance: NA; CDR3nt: TGTGCCAGCAGTTACCAACAGGTTGACGGGGAGCTGTTTTTT; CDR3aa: CASSYQQVDGELFF
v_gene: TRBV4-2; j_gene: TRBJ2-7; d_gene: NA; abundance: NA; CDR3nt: TGTGCCAGCAGCCAAGATGTGGCTAGCCCTGGAAGGGAGCAGTACTTC; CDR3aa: CASSQDVASPGREQYF
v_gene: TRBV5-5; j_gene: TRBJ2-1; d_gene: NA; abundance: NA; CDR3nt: TGTGCCAGCAGCCGTAACCGCGCGGGTATCAATGAGCAGTTCTTC; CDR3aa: CASSRNRAGINEQFF
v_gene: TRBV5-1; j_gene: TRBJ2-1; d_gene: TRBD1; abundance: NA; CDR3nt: TGCGCCAGCACAAGTGAGGGACAGGGGAGAAATGAGCAGTTCTTC; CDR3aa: CASTSEGQGRNEQFF
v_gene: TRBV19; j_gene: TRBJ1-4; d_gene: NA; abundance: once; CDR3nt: TGTGCCAGTAGGCCCAGGGTTTCTAATGAAAAACTGTTTTTT; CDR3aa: CASRPRVSNEKLFF
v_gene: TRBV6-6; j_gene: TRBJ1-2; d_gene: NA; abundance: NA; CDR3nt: TGTGCCAGCAGGAAACGACAGCCCCGCGAGGACTATGGCTACACCTTC; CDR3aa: CASRKRQPREDYGYTF
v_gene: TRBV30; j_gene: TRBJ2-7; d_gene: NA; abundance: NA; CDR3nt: TGTGCCTGGGCTAAGTTCGACTCCTACGAGCAGTACTTC; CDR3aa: CAWAKFDSYEQYF
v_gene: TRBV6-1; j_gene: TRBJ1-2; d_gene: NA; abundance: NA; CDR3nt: TGTGCCAGCAGTGAACGCAGGGTCGGTGGCTACACCTTC; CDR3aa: CASSERRVGGYTF
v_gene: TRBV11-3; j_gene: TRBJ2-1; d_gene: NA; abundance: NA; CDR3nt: TGTGCCAGCAGCTTAGAATCGAGGGTGGGAGGCGACAATGAGCAGTTCTTC; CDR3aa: CASSLESRVGGDNEQFF
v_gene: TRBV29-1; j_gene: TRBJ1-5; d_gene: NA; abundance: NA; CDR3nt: TGCAGCGTTTCAGATTGGAATCAGCCCCAGCATTTT; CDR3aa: CSVSDWNQPQHF
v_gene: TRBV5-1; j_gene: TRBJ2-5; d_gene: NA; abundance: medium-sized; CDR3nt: TGCGCCAGCAGCTGGGCGGTACTAGCTTCCCAAGAGACCCAGTACTTC; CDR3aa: CASSWAVLASQETQYF
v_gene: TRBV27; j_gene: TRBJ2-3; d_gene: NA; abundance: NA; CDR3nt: TGTGCCAGCACTCCGAAGGCGGGTCTTCTTACGCAGTATTTT; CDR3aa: CASTPKAGLLTQYF
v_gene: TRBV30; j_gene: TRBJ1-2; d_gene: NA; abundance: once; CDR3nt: TGTGCCTTCTCTGGGTCAGGGGCAAACTATGGCTACACCTTC; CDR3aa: CAFSGSGANYGYTF
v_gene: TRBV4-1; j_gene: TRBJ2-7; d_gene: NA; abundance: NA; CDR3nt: TGCGCCAGCAGCCAAGAAGGGGGGGGAAGTGCGGGGGAGCAGTACTTC; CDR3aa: CASSQEGGGSAGEQYF
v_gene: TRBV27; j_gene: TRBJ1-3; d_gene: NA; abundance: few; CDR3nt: TGTGCCAGCAGTCTAAACACCATATATTTT; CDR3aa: CASSLNTIYF
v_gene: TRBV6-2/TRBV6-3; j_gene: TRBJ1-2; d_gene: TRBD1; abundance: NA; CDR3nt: TGTGCCAGCAGTTACCCGACAGGGAACTATGGCTACACCTTC; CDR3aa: CASSYPTGNYGYTF
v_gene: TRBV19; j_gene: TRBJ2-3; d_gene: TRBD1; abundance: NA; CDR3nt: TGTGCCAGTAGTAAAGGACAGGGGGCCATAGATACGCAGTATTTT; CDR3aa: CASSKGQGAIDTQYF
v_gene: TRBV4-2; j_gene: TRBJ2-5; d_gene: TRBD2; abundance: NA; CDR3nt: TGTGCCAGCAGCCGAGGACTAGCGGGCGGGGTTGGGGCCCAGTACTTC; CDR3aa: CASSRGLAGGVGAQYF
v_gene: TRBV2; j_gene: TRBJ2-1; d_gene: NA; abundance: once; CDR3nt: TGTGCCAGCAGTAGCGTGCGGGGCTACAATGAGCAGTTCTTC; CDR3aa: CASSSVRGYNEQFF
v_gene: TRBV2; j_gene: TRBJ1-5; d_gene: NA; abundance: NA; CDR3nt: TGTGCCAGCAGCGCGGACAGAGCGAACAATCAGCCCCAGCATTTT; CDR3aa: CASSADRANNQPQHF